The present TCR beta chain was sequenced within a study of T-cell reconstitution after alpha-beta-depleted transplantation in children. TCRbeta library construction was performed incorporating unique molecular identifiers. TCRdb used MiXCR to reprocess the PCR reads, holding one entry per CDR3 protein. The sample contains about 540,000 distinct CDR3 sequences, around 20% of which appear only once. The material was PBMCs from the stem cell graft donor, obtained from the stem cell graft. This receptor was obtained from a human donor who donated a stem cell graft to a child with acute lymphoblastic leukemia.

CDR3 DNA sequence: TGCGCCAGCAGCTTGGGAGCGGGAGGTGATACGCAGTATTTT. Amino acid sequence: CASSLGAGGDTQYF. The chain carries TRBV5-1 and TRBJ2-3; 9 bases are shared with TRBD2. The CDR3 consists of 14 residues. V shed 0 bases, J shed 6 bases, and the junction held 2 bases outside the gene matches. CDR1 is SGHRS, CDR2 YFSETQ, per germline.